The 16 T cell receptor beta chains listed next were all sequenced from one sample in a study of CD8+CD57+ T cells in acquired aplastic anemia. TCR beta VDJ and CDR3 profiles were obtained from a genomic DNA template. TCRdb fed the reads into MiXCR, producing one record per CDR3 protein. Of about 150,000 distinct CDR3 sequences listed, about 48% are singletons. It was patients with CD8+CD57+ cell expansion by flow cytometry who were chosen for sequencing. Sequenced input: sorted CD4+, CD8+, or CD8+CD57+ T cells (not recorded which) from PBMCs. Every receptor here comes from a human donor with aplastic anemia.

The J gene is TRBJ1-1, the V gene TRBV15, with D unresolved. Germline V gives CDR1 LNHNV, CDR2 YYDKDF (reference sequence). This CDR3 contains 14 residues. Deletions cut 3 bases from V and 4 bases from J, with 12 bases between. CDR3 residues: CATSSLLDLTEAFF. CDR3 DNA: TGTGCCACCAGCAGTCTCCTCGACCTCACTGAAGCTTTCTTT.

As for this clonotype: The germline gene is not matched at one end of the junction; a read error may be the cause. The rearrangement uses TRBV10-1 and TRBJ1-1, with D possibly being TRBD1 (6 bases). This CDR3 has 14 amino acids. Germline V gene sequence: CDR1 WNHNN, CDR2 SYGVQD (reference sequence). CDR3 coding DNA: TGCGCCAGCAGTGGTCAGGGGTTGAACACTGGAGCTCTCTTT. This translates into CASSGQGLNTGALF.

This chain joins TRBV29-1 and TRBJ2-5, with 8 bases identical to TRBD1. This CDR3 has 12 residues. Germline CDR1 and CDR2: SQVTM and ANQGSEA. J was trimmed by 9 bases and V by 4 bases; bases with no gene match: 7. The CDR3 here is CSVVQGAGSQYF. The CDR3, as DNA: TGCAGCGTTGTTCAGGGGGCGGGGTCCCAGTACTTC.

On this clonotype itself: One junction end does not reproduce the germline sequence, and a read error may be involved. The rearrangement joins TRBV2 to TRBJ2-7; tentative D call: TRBD1 (6 bases). Germline CDR1 reads SNHLY; CDR2 reads FYNNEI. The CDR3 is 13 residues long. CDR3 region: CASSEGGPYEQYF. The CDR3 DNA is TGTGCCAGCAGTGAAGGGGGGCCCTACGAGCAGTATTTC. Together with reference TRBV2 and TRBJ2-7, the CDR3 gives the full variable domain: EPEVTQTPSHQVTQMGQEVILRCVPISNHLYFYWYRQILGQKVEFLVSFYNNEISEKSEIFDDQFSVERPDGSNFTLKIRSTKLEDSAMYFCASSEGGPYEQYFGPGTRLTVT.

The sample holds a few counts of this clonotype. The V gene is TRBV12-3 or TRBV12-4, the J gene TRBJ2-3; 8 bases agree with TRBD2. The CDR3 is 20 amino acids. Trimming at V came to 0 bases and at J to 0 bases, leaving 14 bases not matched to a gene. CDR3: CASSLAPPGRGRLSTDTQYF. CDR3 coding DNA: TGTGCCAGCAGTTTAGCCCCCCCCGGGAGGGGCCGGCTCAGCACAGATACGCAGTATTTT.

The gene calls are TRBV2 and TRBJ1-6; D is undetermined. The ends were cut back, 4 bases at V and 6 bases at J, with 10 bases in the middle. This CDR3 contains 14 residues. The germline CDR1 and CDR2 sequences are SNHLY and FYNNEI. The CDR3 region is CASSVYTPNSPLHF. The DNA for the CDR3 is TGTGCCAGCAGTGTTTACACCCCTAATTCACCCCTCCACTTT.

Of note for this clonotype: A much larger clonotype is one base distant, so this may be a read error. The rearrangement links TRBV6-1 to TRBJ2-5; 9 bases agree with TRBD1. Germline CDR1 MNHNS, CDR2 SASEGT. CDR3 length: 14 amino acids. J gave up 5 bases and V 8 bases, and 9 bases lay outside the gene matches. The CDR3 coding sequence is TGTGCCAGCGGGACCGGGACAGGGCCCGAGACCCAGTACTTC. Protein product: CASGTGTGPETQYF.

The genes are TRBV12-5 and TRBJ2-1; 9 nucleotides line up with TRBD2. After removal of 9 bases from V and 4 bases from J, the junction contained 7 bases not matched to a gene. The CDR3 has 14 amino acids. Germline CDR1 and CDR2: LGHNT and FRNRAP. Written as DNA, the CDR3 is TGTGCTAGGGGAGCGGGGGGCCTTTACAATGAGCAGTTCTTC. Translating it yields CARGAGGLYNEQFF.

V gene TRBV5-1 combines with J gene TRBJ1-6, with D possibly being TRBD1 (5 bases). The CDR3 spans 13 residues. Trimming pared 2 bases from V and 8 bases from J, leaving 8 bases between. Per the germline V gene, CDR1 is SGHRS and CDR2 is YFSETQ. In DNA, the CDR3 is TGCGCCAGCAGCTTAACGACAGATTCACCCCTCCACTTT. It codes for CASSLTTDSPLHF.

The CDR3 nucleotides read TGTGCCAGCAGCTTAACAGGGGGTACGCAGTATTTT. It yields the protein CASSLTGGTQYF. The J gene is TRBJ2-3, the V gene TRBV7-9; 8 bases are a match to TRBD1. In germline, CDR1 is SEHNR, CDR2 FQNEAQ (reference sequence). This CDR3 has 12 amino acids. The junction had 0 bases not matched to a gene; V was cut back by 2 bases and J by 8 bases.

This clonotype was counted once. The rearrangement links TRBV7-9 to TRBJ2-7; D might be TRBD1 (6 bases). The CDR3 contains 14 residues. Germline values: CDR1 SEHNR, CDR2 FQNEAQ (reference sequence). Deletions cut 3 bases from V and 6 bases from J, with 15 bases between. CDR3 residues: CASSLGASFLEQYF. The CDR3 DNA is TGTGCCAGCAGCTTGGGGGCTAGCTTCCTCGAGCAGTACTTC.

This clonotype has at least ten counts. This sequence joins TRBV7-8 and TRBJ2-5, with 9 bases fitting TRBD2. The CDR3 sequence is 15 residues long. CDR1 SGHVS and CDR2 FQNEAQ come from the germline V gene. The trim removed 1 base at V and 9 bases at J, leaving 9 bases unmatched. The CDR3 DNA is TGTGCCAGCAGCTTAGGCCCTAGCGGGGCGCAACCCCAGTACTTC. Residues: CASSLGPSGAQPQYF.

The chain carries TRBV7-2 and TRBJ2-5, with D unclear. Trimming removed 2 bases from V and 5 bases from J, with 6 bases in between. The V gene's germline CDR1 is SGHTA and CDR2 FQGNSA. The CDR3 spans 12 residues. CDR3 nucleotides: TGTGCCAGCAGCTTACATACGGAGACCCAGTACTTC. It translates to CASSLHTETQYF.

This chain connects TRBV12-3 or TRBV12-4 to TRBJ2-1, with TRBD2 matching over 11 bases. Trimming at V came to 2 bases and at J to 2 bases, leaving 8 bases not matched to a gene. The CDR3 spans 18 residues. The CDR3 here is CASSLMSSGGAPYNEQFF. The CDR3 coding sequence is TGTGCCAGCAGTTTAATGAGTAGCGGGGGGGCCCCCTACAATGAGCAGTTCTTC.

The V and J genes are TRBV15 and TRBJ1-1; no firm D call. Germline V gene data show CDR1 as LNHNV and CDR2 as YYDKDF (reference sequence). This CDR3 is 14 amino acids long. Trimming removed 1 base from V and 3 bases from J, with 9 bases in between. Here the CDR3 DNA reads TGTGCCACCAGCAGAGTGGGGAGCGACACTGAAGCTTTCTTT. This sequence encodes CATSRVGSDTEAFF.

The CDR3 DNA reads as TGTGCCAGCAGTTCCGGCCGTGGGTCACCCCTCCACTTT. Translating gives CASSSGRGSPLHF. The genes are TRBV3-1 and TRBJ1-6; D unresolved. With 6 bases removed from V and 10 bases from J, the gap between germline ends came to 13 bases. Germline loops: CDR1 LGHDT, CDR2 YNNKEL (reference sequence). The CDR3 spans 13 residues.